This T cell receptor beta chain was retrieved from a study of blood T cell repertoires in COVID-19. Looking at the study overall: Researchers got acute and convalescent COVID-19 samples from the United States, Italy and Spain.

As handled by the study authors: Reference gene primers were amplified, and this amplification served to estimate nucleated cell counts. Repertoires were generated with immunoSEQ multiplex PCR, while TCRdb's copy carries only in-frame clones and drops some. The V and J calls and the clone size are those of that table, but D and trimming were determined from the DNA. The data contain around 60,000 clones, 65% to 90% of them singletons. This CDR3 has 16 residues. Germline V CDR1 and CDR2: MGHRA, YSYEKL. V trimming: 4 bases; J trimming: 1 base; junction bases outside the gene matches: 3. The chain recombines TRBV4-1 with TRBJ2-2; 10 bases agree with TRBD1. This clonotype originated in a man aged 35-49 years with acute or convalescent COVID-19. Sequencing was performed on peripheral blood. The CDR3 spells CASSRGQGGNTGELFF. In DNA form, the CDR3 reads TGCGCCAGCAGCCGCGGACAGGGGGGGAACACCGGGGAGCTGTTTTTT.